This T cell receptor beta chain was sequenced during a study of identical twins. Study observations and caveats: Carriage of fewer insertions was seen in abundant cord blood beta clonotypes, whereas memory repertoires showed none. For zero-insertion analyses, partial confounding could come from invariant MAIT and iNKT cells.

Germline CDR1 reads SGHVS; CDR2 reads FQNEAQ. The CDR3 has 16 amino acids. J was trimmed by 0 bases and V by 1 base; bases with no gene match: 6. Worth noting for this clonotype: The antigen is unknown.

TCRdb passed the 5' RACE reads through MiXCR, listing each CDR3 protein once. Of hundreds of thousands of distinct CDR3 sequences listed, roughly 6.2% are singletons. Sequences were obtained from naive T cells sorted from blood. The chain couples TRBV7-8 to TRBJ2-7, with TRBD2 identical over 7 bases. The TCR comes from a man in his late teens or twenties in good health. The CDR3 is CASSLELGRSSYEQYF. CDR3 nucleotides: TGTGCCAGCAGCTTAGAGCTCGGGAGGAGCTCCTACGAGCAGTACTTC.